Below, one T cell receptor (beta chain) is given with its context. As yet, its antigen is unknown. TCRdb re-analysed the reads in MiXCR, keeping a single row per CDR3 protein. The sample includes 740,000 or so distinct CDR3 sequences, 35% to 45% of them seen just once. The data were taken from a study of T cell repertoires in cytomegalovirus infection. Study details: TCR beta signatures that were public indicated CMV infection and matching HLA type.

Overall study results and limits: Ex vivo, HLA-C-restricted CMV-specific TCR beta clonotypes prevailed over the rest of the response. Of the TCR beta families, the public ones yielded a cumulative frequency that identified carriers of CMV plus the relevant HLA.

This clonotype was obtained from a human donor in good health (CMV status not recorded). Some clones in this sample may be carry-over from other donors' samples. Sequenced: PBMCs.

CDR3 DNA sequence: TGCGCCAGCAGCTTCCTAGCGGGCGCAGCCTACGAGCAGTACTTC. Protein sequence: CASSFLAGAAYEQYF. The gene calls are TRBV4-1 and TRBJ2-7; 8 bases line up with TRBD2. The junction had 8 bases not matched to a gene; V was cut back by 5 bases and J by 2 bases. Looked up from germline, CDR1 is MGHRA and CDR2 is YSYEKL. The CDR3 totals 15 residues.